The present entry profiles one T cell receptor beta chain with its context. With a J-beta primer mix and a sample-barcoded 5' primer, a second PCR ran about 7 to 11 cycles. Each CDR3 protein gets one entry after TCRdb re-called the 5' RACE reads with MiXCR. The sample contains roughly 930,000 distinct CDR3 sequences, about 44% of which appear only once. This specimen comes from a study of blood T cells in healthy people across ages. The sequenced material came from blood. This receptor was obtained from a man in his thirties or forties in good health.

The CDR3 region is CASSEVPAGGSQYF. The CDR3 nucleotides read TGTGCCAGCAGCGAGGTCCCGGCCGGGGGCTCGCAGTATTTT. This chain connects TRBV28 to TRBJ2-3; tentatively, D is TRBD1 or TRBD2 (6 bases each). The V and J ends lost 6 bases and 10 bases respectively, with 20 bases between them. The CDR3 consists of 14 residues. The germline V gene has CDR1 MDHEN and CDR2 SYDVKM.